Sequencing of this T cell receptor (beta chain) was carried out in a study of shared clonotypes between healthy human individuals (dated by TCRdb to 2018 to 2021). In terms of the full investigation: The cohort comprised a couple of women and three men aged 18 to 49 years. To estimate repertoire size and how much clonotypes are shared between individuals, the study performed deep sequencing of blood TCR repertoires from a few healthy adults. To increase sequencing depth and limit assay-specific biases, TCR repertoire library preparation and sequencing were carried out by different laboratories using diverse techniques. Each donor's leukapheresis produced roughly between about 0.8 and 10 billion PBMCs.

What the authors observed across the whole study: Because the study included a small number of donors, the genetic and exposure-history diversity represented was limited. Based on pairwise subsampling, the degree of clonotype sharing among donors was expected to be affected by sequencing depth. Sampling was limited to blood, and TCR repertoires in tissue likely differ from TCR repertoires in blood.

Healthy HIV-negative adults with no recently reported acute infections or vaccinations were included as donors. Every donor was a Caucasian adult living in Nashville, Tennessee, USA. For unsorted samples, 90 million or so PBMCs were counted and genomic DNA was extracted with the QIAamp DNA Blood Mini kit. After blood collection by leukapheresis, PBMCs were isolated using Ficoll-Histopaque density gradient centrifugation and then cryopreserved in the vapor phase of liquid nitrogen. Using the deep immunoSEQ assay, TCR CDR3 regions were amplified from genomic DNA by multiplex PCR. Extracted genomic DNA from each cell subset was distributed evenly across all wells of several immunoSEQ 96-well plates, and each plate was treated as a replicate. For unsorted PBMC, around 330 ng genomic DNA, equal to 30,000 or so T cell genomes, was loaded into each replicate PCR. Ten immunoSEQ deep assay plates were used to sequence the unsorted PBMC genomic DNA. The purified libraries were quantified using a Qubit 3.0 fluorometer, sized with a Bioanalyzer 2100, and then quantified again using the KAPA Library Quantification kit. Every immunoSEQ 96-well plate was sequenced on a dedicated single-read 150-cycle Illumina NextSeq 550 flow cell. The original methods were these. Because only junctional sequences without quality scores were contained in the immunoSEQ output, filtering matching that applied to full-length reads could not be performed. To assign V/J genes and CDR3, sequences were annotated against IMGT germline references using PyIR, a Python wrapper for IgBLAST v1.9. Any read was removed if the V/J assignment was weak (E-value above 1e-6), the CDR3 was missing, or the read contained stop codons, out-of-frame junctions, or ambiguous translated residues. V3J clonotypes were defined as sequences sharing the same inferred V gene, J gene, and CDR3 amino acid sequence. Percentage overlap between repertoires was calculated by dividing the number of shared unique clonotypes by the size of the smaller repertoire. Repertoire richness was assessed with RTK rarefaction, the Chao1 estimator, and Recon v2.1 estimates of unobserved clonotypes. The immuneACCESS repertoire file appears here via TCRdb, limited to in-frame rearrangements. These files lack a portion of the clones; in checked studies, under half of the deficit traces to unresolved V genes, and the cause of the others is not known. V, J and clone size are those of that table, while D and trimming were read from the DNA. The sample table contains about 500,000 clones; only one count was recorded for roughly four fifths of them. 9.5% to 15% of the sample lies in the top ten.

Looking up the germline V gene (reference sequence) yields CDR1 MNHEY and CDR2 SMNVEV. The cysteine opens and the phenylalanine closes a CDR3 of 14 amino acids. Only the CDR3 region is kept as DNA, spanning 42 bases read in frame from base 1. This clone was counted once. Its antigen remains undetermined. No base-level quality is on record; no much larger clone is a single base apart. Sequencing was carried out using PBMCs. This clonotype was sampled from a middle-aged woman in good health. Some clones in this sample may be carry-over from other donors' samples. The receptor chain draws on TRBV27 and TRBJ2-5, and possibly TRBD1, on 5 matching bases. The end of the DNA aligns better with TRBJ2-7, so the J call may be wrong. The CDR3 loop reads CASSTNRRRDEQYF. In nucleotide form, the sequence is TGTGCCAGCAGTACTAACAGGCGACGGGACGAGCAGTACTTC.